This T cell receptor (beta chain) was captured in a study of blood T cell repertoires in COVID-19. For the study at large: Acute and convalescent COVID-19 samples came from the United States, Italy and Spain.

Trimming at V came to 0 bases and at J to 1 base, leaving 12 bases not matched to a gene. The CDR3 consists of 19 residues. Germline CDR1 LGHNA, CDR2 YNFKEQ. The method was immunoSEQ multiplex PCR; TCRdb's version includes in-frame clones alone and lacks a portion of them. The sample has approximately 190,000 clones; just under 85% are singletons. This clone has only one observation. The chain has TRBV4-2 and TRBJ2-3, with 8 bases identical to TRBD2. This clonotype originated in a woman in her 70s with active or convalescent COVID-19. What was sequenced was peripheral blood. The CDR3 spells CASSQDEPDGRGRTDTQYF. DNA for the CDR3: TGTGCCAGCAGCCAAGATGAGCCGGACGGGAGGGGTCGCACAGATACGCAGTATTTT.